Sequencing of this TCR beta chain was carried out in a study of CD8 T cells in ankylosing spondylitis. Study findings and constraints: There was a TCR beta motif, made of 7 to 9 highly homologous variants, that appeared characteristic of ankylosing spondylitis blood. Significantly higher representation of disease-linked clones was reported for matched ankylosing spondylitis synovial fluid.

A quantitative 5'-RACE method, one with molecular barcodes, was used to make TCR beta libraries. TCRdb fed the 5' RACE reads into MiXCR, producing one record per CDR3 protein. This table has about 340,000 distinct CDR3 sequences, under 15% appearing once. V lost 0 bases to trimming and J lost 8 bases, with 17 bases between them. This CDR3 is 15 amino acids long. CDR1 and CDR2 from the germline V gene are SGDLS and YYNGEE. There are many counts of this clonotype. Its target is not known. The chain carries TRBV9 and TRBJ1-2, with D possibly TRBD1 on 5 matching bases. The TCR originated in a male donor with ankylosing spondylitis or in good health (not recorded which). The sequenced sample consisted of blood, either unsorted or a sorted T cell fraction (not recorded which). CDR3 coding DNA: TGTGCCAGCAGCGTAGAACTCCACGGGGCGCTGGGCTACACCTTC. Its translation: CASSVELHGALGYTF.